Listed below are T cell receptor beta chains from one sample, sequenced in a study of technical replicates of blood from a handful of donors. Profiled with immunoSEQ multiplex PCR; TCRdb holds only in-frame clones, not every one. The data show more than 55,000 clones, roughly 93% seen once. Sequencing was performed on T cells isolated from PBMCs. The source of these receptors is a human donor in good health. CDR3s leave out the opening cysteine and the closing phenylalanine or tryptophan. Fields, in order: CDR3 protein, V gene, J gene.

CDR3aa: ASSLAQDTSSEQY; v_gene: TRBV5-1; j_gene: TRBJ2-7
CDR3aa: ASSTADLEPSSTDTQY; v_gene: TRBV21-1; j_gene: TRBJ2-3
CDR3aa: ASSSLEGPASTDTQY; v_gene: TRBV5-1; j_gene: TRBJ2-3
CDR3aa: ASSPVDSSGNTIY; v_gene: TRBV18; j_gene: TRBJ1-3
CDR3aa: ASSQAGGPFNEQF; v_gene: TRBV14; j_gene: TRBJ2-1
CDR3aa: ASSYGGTGGETQY; v_gene: TRBV6-5; j_gene: TRBJ2-5
CDR3aa: ASSLDSRHEQY; v_gene: TRBV7-2; j_gene: TRBJ2-7
CDR3aa: ASSPPDRGNYGYT; v_gene: TRBV5-1; j_gene: TRBJ1-2
CDR3aa: ASSSGLAGEETQY; v_gene: TRBV7-9; j_gene: TRBJ2-5
CDR3aa: ASTATGGAWGNTIY; v_gene: TRBV28; j_gene: TRBJ1-3